The 28 T cell receptor beta chains below were found in one sample sequenced in a study of spatial heterogeneity in lung cancer. The time point denotes: sample taken at primary tumor resection. Unsorted whole RNA samples from tumor, nontumor lung or frozen PBMC were sequenced. Each CDR3 protein gets one entry after TCRdb re-called the 5' RACE reads with MiXCR. This sample carries 75,000 to 85,000 distinct CDR3 sequences, approximately 20% of them seen once, and the ten largest clones take 6.2%. The sample was PBMCs, taken at surgery. The receptors were sampled from a male donor with early-stage non-small cell lung cancer.

This clonotype was detected a few times. This chain joins TRBV27 and TRBJ2-7; D call uncertain. The germline V and J ends were trimmed by 4 bases and 0 bases, with 7 bases remaining between them. Germline V gives CDR1 MNHEY, CDR2 SMNVEV (reference sequence). This CDR3 has 13 residues. The CDR3 loop reads CASSSLFSYEQYF. In DNA form, the CDR3 reads TGTGCCAGCAGTTCCCTCTTCTCCTACGAGCAGTACTTC.

V gene TRBV10-3 combines with J gene TRBJ2-2, with a tentative D call TRBD1 (6 bases). This CDR3 spans 14 amino acids. Between the trimmed V and J ends, which lost 4 bases and 5 bases, there was a span of 11 bases. CDR1 and CDR2 from the germline V gene are ENHRY and SYGVKD. CDR3 nucleotides: TGTGCCATCAGTGTCAGGGGAGAAACCGGGGAGCTGTTTTTT. Protein sequence: CAISVRGETGELFF.

In its sample, this clonotype was seen a few times. The genes are TRBV19 and TRBJ2-3, with 8 bases lining up with TRBD2. J gave up 3 bases and V 6 bases, and 5 bases lay outside the gene matches. Germline lookup yields CDR1 LNHDA and CDR2 SQIVND (reference sequence). CDR3 length equals 14 residues. The CDR3 protein is CASRVAGGTDTQYF. In DNA, the CDR3 is TGTGCCAGTAGGGTCGCGGGAGGAACAGATACGCAGTATTTT.

The chain links TRBV20-1 to TRBJ1-2; D not resolved. Trimming stripped 6 bases from V and 5 bases from J, with 13 bases between. CDR1 DFQATT and CDR2 SNEGSKA come from the germline V gene (reference sequence). The CDR3 extends over 12 amino acids. CDR3 DNA: TGCAGTGCCAGAAGTAGGGCATATGGCTACACCTTC. Amino acid sequence: CSARSRAYGYTF.

The chain recombines TRBV30 with TRBJ2-3; D uncertain. The CDR3 totals 13 residues. Germline V gives CDR1 GTSNPN, CDR2 SVGIG (reference sequence). V was cut by 3 bases and J by 4 bases, with 11 bases left in between. This CDR3 reads CAWSLSSADTQYF. The CDR3 DNA is TGTGCCTGGAGCCTCAGTTCGGCAGATACGCAGTATTTT.

This clonotype was observed a handful of times. The chain uses TRBV5-1 and TRBJ2-7; TRBD1 matches 9 bases. The V gene end was trimmed by 0 bases and the J gene end by 1 base; junction bases not matched to a gene: 2. This CDR3 has 15 amino acids. Germline V gene data show CDR1 as SGHRS and CDR2 as YFSETQ. The CDR3 spells CASSLGGTGSYEQYF. DNA for the CDR3: TGCGCCAGCAGCTTGGGGGGGACAGGGTCCTACGAGCAGTACTTC.

This clonotype was seen ten or more times. This rearrangement joins TRBV29-1 to TRBJ2-1, with TRBD2 matching 10 bases. This CDR3 contains 14 residues. J lost 9 bases, V lost 3 bases, and 8 bases had no gene match. Looked up from germline, CDR1 is SQVTM and CDR2 is ANQGSEA. The CDR3 sequence is CSVDGSGRSGEQFF. The CDR3 DNA sequence: TGCAGCGTTGACGGTAGCGGGAGGTCCGGTGAGCAGTTCTTC.

As for this clonotype: Germline is not matched at one junction end, which may reflect a read error. The rearrangement links TRBV7-7 to TRBJ2-5, with 9 bases that match TRBD1. Germline V gene data show CDR1 as SSHAT and CDR2 as FNYEAQ (reference sequence). This CDR3 spans 16 amino acids. DNA of the CDR3: TGTGCTAGCAGCCCTCAAATCGGACAGGGGCAAGAGACCCAGTACTTC. Translating gives CASSPQIGQGQETQYF.

This chain joins TRBV3-1 and TRBJ2-3; the match to TRBD1 covers 8 bases. Losses at the gene ends were 3 bases for V and 8 bases for J; bases not matched to a gene: 7. The CDR3 is made up of 14 amino acids. Germline loops: CDR1 LGHDT, CDR2 YNNKEL (reference sequence). This CDR3 reads CASSQAGGYGTQYF. CDR3 in DNA: TGTGCCAGCAGCCAGGCAGGGGGCTATGGTACGCAGTATTTT.

J is TRBJ2-3 and V is TRBV11-2; either TRBD1 or TRBD2 may supply D (5 bases each). This CDR3 region has 16 residues. Trimming left V 5 bases short and J 3 bases short, with 18 bases between. CDR1 is SGHAT, CDR2 FQNNGV, per germline. CDR3 sequence (DNA): TGTGCCAGCAGCACTTTGCAGCAGAGGGGAACAGATACGCAGTATTTT. The encoded protein is CASSTLQQRGTDTQYF.

The V gene is TRBV7-2, the J gene TRBJ2-3, with 10 bases lining up with TRBD2. This CDR3 region has 17 residues. CDR1 is SGHTA, CDR2 FQGNSA, per germline. The V segment lost 4 bases and the J segment 4 bases; nucleotides outside the gene matches: 11. CDR3 region: CASSYPQGLASSDTQYF. The DNA of the CDR3 is TGTGCCAGCAGCTACCCCCAGGGACTAGCGTCATCAGATACGCAGTATTTT. Looking up the rest from reference TRBV7-2 and TRBJ2-3 gives the full variable domain: GAGVSQSPSNKVTEKGKDVELRCDPISGHTALYWYRQSLGQGLEFLIYFQGNSAPDKSGLPSDRFSAERTGGSVSTLTIQRTQQEDSAVYLCASSYPQGLASSDTQYFGPGTRLTVL.

This clonotype has just a few counts. V is TRBV7-9 and J is TRBJ2-2, with D possibly TRBD2 on 6 matching bases. The CDR3 consists of 12 residues. Germline CDR1 SEHNR, CDR2 FQNEAQ (reference sequence). The V end lost 5 bases, the J end lost 7 bases, and 8 bases lay between the germline ends. The CDR3 loop is CASSRDFGELFF. CDR3 DNA: TGTGCCAGCAGCAGGGACTTCGGGGAGCTGTTTTTT.

This clonotype was counted at least ten times. The V and J genes are TRBV24-1 and TRBJ1-4; 8 bases map to TRBD1. CDR3 length equals 14 residues. V dropped 6 bases and J dropped 6; count of bases not matched to a gene: 5. Germline V gene sequence: CDR1 KGHDR, CDR2 SFDVKD. The CDR3 loop reads CATSPGGVDEKLFF. The CDR3 DNA reads as TGTGCCACCAGTCCAGGGGGCGTGGATGAAAAACTGTTTTTT.

J is TRBJ1-2 and V is TRBV12-3 or TRBV12-4; D remains unclear. Trimming removed 2 bases from V and 5 bases from J, with 3 bases in between. CDR3 size: 11 residues. CDR3 region: CASSLQYGYTF. CDR3 nucleotide sequence: TGTGCCAGCAGTTTACAGTATGGCTACACCTTC.

In its sample, this clonotype was seen many times. The V gene is TRBV4-3, the J gene TRBJ1-1; tentatively, D is TRBD1 (5 bases). V was cut by 2 bases and J by 0 bases, with 10 bases left in between. This CDR3 spans 15 amino acids. Germline CDR1 reads LGHNA; CDR2 reads YSLEER. In nucleotides, the CDR3 is TGCGCCAGCAGCCAATTCTGGGGGTTGAACACTGAAGCTTTCTTT. Translating gives CASSQFWGLNTEAFF.

The chain links TRBV3-1 to TRBJ2-5; D is undetermined. V was trimmed by 1 base and J by 5 bases, leaving 5 bases between them. Germline assignment: CDR1 LGHDT and CDR2 YNNKEL (reference sequence). The CDR3 spans 12 residues. Here the CDR3 reads CASSQAAETQYF. CDR3 in DNA: TGTGCCAGCAGCCAAGCGGCGGAGACCCAGTACTTC.

V gene TRBV2 combines with J gene TRBJ2-7, with D hard to call. The CDR3 contains 11 residues. V was pared by 3 bases and J by 6 bases, with 6 bases between. The V gene's germline CDR1 is SNHLY and CDR2 FYNNEI. CDR3 DNA: TGTGCCAGCAGTGATACACTCGAGCAGTACTTC. Its protein is CASSDTLEQYF.

This clonotype was detected only once. This chain connects TRBV5-1 to TRBJ2-2; 10 positions match TRBD2. Per germline, CDR1 SGHRS and CDR2 YFSETQ. The CDR3 totals 15 residues. Trimming removed 7 bases from V and 5 bases from J; junction bases left unmatched: 8. The CDR3 DNA is TGCGCCAGCGCCAGGGAACTAGCGGGGACCGGGGAGCTGTTTTTT. Its translation is CASARELAGTGELFF.

This clonotype was detected a few times. The V gene is TRBV7-9, the J gene TRBJ2-7; the D is unclear. V was shortened by 4 bases and J by 4 bases, with 8 bases between the two germline ends. The CDR3 loop spans 12 amino acids. Germline CDR1 SEHNR, CDR2 FQNEAQ (reference sequence). Written as DNA, the CDR3 is TGTGCCAGCAGCTCCACCGAGTACGAGCAGTACTTC. Protein: CASSSTEYEQYF.

The CDR3 loop reads CASSGGLAGASTDTQYF. In DNA form, the CDR3 reads TGCGCCAGCAGCGGGGGACTAGCGGGAGCAAGCACAGATACGCAGTATTTT. The genes are TRBV5-1 and TRBJ2-3; 14 bases line up with TRBD2. The CDR3 loop spans 17 amino acids. With 4 bases clipped from V and 0 bases from J, the junction kept 4 bases outside the gene matches. CDR1 is SGHRS, CDR2 YFSETQ, per germline.

The chain recombines TRBV2 with TRBJ2-1; 10 bases are shared with TRBD2. From germline, CDR1 is SNHLY and CDR2 FYNNEI. This CDR3 is 15 amino acids long. The V and J ends lost 1 base and 7 bases, in that order; junction bases with no gene match: 4. CDR3 bases: TGTGCCAGCAGTGAAGGTCTAGCGGGAGTAAATGAGCAGTTCTTC. This codes for CASSEGLAGVNEQFF.

The rearrangement joins TRBV4-2 to TRBJ2-3; maybe TRBD2 (6 bases). The length of the CDR3 is 17 residues. Trimming took off 1 base at V and 4 bases at J, with 18 bases between the two ends. The germline CDR1 and CDR2 sequences are LGHNA and YNFKEQ. The CDR3 region has the DNA TGTGCCAGCAGCCAAGGATTGGGGACTTCGTCGTCAGATACGCAGTATTTT. Translating it yields CASSQGLGTSSSDTQYF.

The J gene is TRBJ2-5, the V gene TRBV29-1; the match to TRBD1 covers 8 bases. After removal of 5 bases from V and 5 bases from J, the junction contained 7 bases not matched to a gene. The CDR3 sequence is 13 residues long. Germline values: CDR1 SQVTM, CDR2 ANQGSEA. The CDR3 region is CSVPYRGRETQYF. The CDR3 nucleotides are TGCAGCGTTCCTTACAGGGGGAGGGAGACCCAGTACTTC.

The V call is TRBV15, the J call TRBJ1-4, with D perhaps matching TRBD1 (5 bases). V lost 1 base to trimming and J lost 7 bases, with 10 bases between them. The germline V gene encodes CDR1 LNHNV and CDR2 YYDKDF (reference sequence). This CDR3 is 14 amino acids long. This CDR3 reads CATSRGGLGEKLFF. The CDR3 DNA reads TGTGCCACCAGCAGAGGGGGACTGGGTGAAAAACTGTTTTTT.

The chain uses TRBV28 and TRBJ2-3; weak D call: TRBD2 (6 bases). CDR3 size: 15 residues. Germline V gene sequence: CDR1 MDHEN, CDR2 SYDVKM. Trimming shortened V by 6 bases and J by 1 base, and 14 bases separated the two germline ends. CDR3 DNA sequence: TGTGCCAGCAGGACCGGGAGTAGGGGCACAGATACGCAGTATTTT. This sequence encodes CASRTGSRGTDTQYF.

This clonotype was seen ten or more times. V gene TRBV20-1 combines with J gene TRBJ2-2; no reliable D call. With 6 bases removed from V and 5 bases from J, the gap between germline ends came to 10 bases. This CDR3 comprises 12 residues. Per germline, CDR1 DFQATT and CDR2 SNEGSKA (reference sequence). The DNA of the CDR3 is TGCAGTGCCACCCTCGAGACCGGGGAGCTGTTTTTT. This encodes CSATLETGELFF.

The chain couples TRBV12-3 or TRBV12-4 to TRBJ2-4, with 10 bases fitting TRBD1. The CDR3 loop spans 15 amino acids. After removal of 4 bases from V and 4 bases from J, the junction contained 4 bases not matched to a gene. DNA of the CDR3: TGTGCCAGCAGTTCAGGGACAGGGGCGAAAAACATTCAGTACTTC. This sequence encodes CASSSGTGAKNIQYF.

Only a few counts were recorded for this clonotype. The rearrangement links TRBV5-4 to TRBJ1-6; D is ambiguous. Looked up from germline, CDR1 is SGHNT and CDR2 is YYREEE (reference sequence). V lost 3 bases and J lost 4, with 8 bases in between. This CDR3 contains 14 residues. The CDR3 loop reads CASSSEQYNSPLHF. The CDR3 DNA reads TGTGCCAGCAGCTCGGAACAGTATAATTCACCCCTCCACTTT.